Each of the 31 T cell receptor beta chains below was sequenced from the same sample in a study of blood T cell repertoires in COVID-19. The repertoire was sequenced with immunoSEQ multiplex PCR; TCRdb's copy has only in-frame clones and lacks some. The repertoire has 160,000 or so clones, approximately 80% of them found once; the top ten carry nearly 10%. Sequencing used peripheral blood. These receptors came from a woman between 50 and 59 years old with acute or convalescent COVID-19.

This sequence joins TRBV3-1 (or the pseudogene TRBV3-2) and TRBJ2-2; 7 bases match TRBD2. Germline V gene data show CDR1 as LGHDT and CDR2 as YNNKEL (reference sequence). The CDR3 extends over 14 amino acids. V lost 4 bases and J lost 4; bases outside the gene matches: 3. The CDR3 DNA sequence: TGTGCCAGCAGCCGGGGAGGGTCCACCGGGGAGCTGTTTTTT. Translation: CASSRGGSTGELFF.

This chain links TRBV28 with TRBJ1-2; possibly TRBD1 for D (5 bases). Trimming cost V 11 bases and J 3 bases, with 13 bases left between them. CDR3 length equals 12 residues. The germline V gene has CDR1 MDHEN and CDR2 SYDVKM. CDR3 region: CAGATGDYGYTF. CDR3 in DNA: TGTGCCGGGGCAACGGGGGACTATGGCTACACCTTC.

V and J are TRBV5-8 and TRBJ2-7, with TRBD1 identical over 7 bases. The germline V gene has CDR1 SGHTS and CDR2 YDEGEE. The length of the CDR3 is 14 residues. J was trimmed by 4 bases and V by 2 bases; bases with no gene match: 6. The CDR3 loop reads CASSLTGQRYEQYF. The CDR3 DNA sequence: TGTGCCAGCAGCTTAACGGGACAGAGATACGAGCAGTACTTC.

This clone has just a few counts. V and J are TRBV6-5 and TRBJ2-2; TRBD2 is a possible D gene (6 bases). Between the trimmed V and J ends, which lost 9 bases and 0 bases, there was a span of 8 bases. Germline V gene lookup returns CDR1 MNHEY and CDR2 SVGAGI. This CDR3 comprises 13 residues. The CDR3 bases are TGTGCCAGGGGGGGAGCGAACACCGGGGAGCTGTTTTTT. This codes for CARGGANTGELFF.

The genes are TRBV5-8 and TRBJ2-3; tentatively, D is TRBD1 (5 bases). There are 15 residues in the CDR3. Trimming took 1 base from V and 4 from J, leaving 13 bases between them. CDR1 is SGHTS, CDR2 YDEGEE, per germline. The CDR3 spells CASSLTGILADTQYF. CDR3 DNA: TGTGCCAGCAGCTTGACAGGTATTTTGGCAGATACGCAGTATTTT.

This clone appeared once. The chain is built from TRBV27 and TRBJ1-2; 7 positions match TRBD1. CDR1 MNHEY and CDR2 SMNVEV come from the germline V gene (reference sequence). The CDR3 contains 17 residues. Trimming cost V 3 bases and J 4 bases; bases outside gene matches: 14. The CDR3 spells CASSLGLLGQTTYGYTF. The CDR3 DNA reads TGTGCCAGCAGTTTGGGGCTTTTGGGACAGACGACCTATGGCTACACCTTC.

J is TRBJ2-3 and V is TRBV6-5; 7 positions match TRBD1. The CDR3 extends over 14 amino acids. J was trimmed by 0 bases and V by 7 bases; bases with no gene match: 4. Germline V CDR1 and CDR2: MNHEY, SVGAGI. The CDR3 coding sequence is TGTGCCAGCAAGTTGACAGGGAGCACAGATACGCAGTATTTT. This encodes CASKLTGSTDTQYF.

The chain joins TRBV28 to TRBJ2-3; TRBD1 matches 8 bases. Germline V gene data show CDR1 as MDHEN and CDR2 as SYDVKM. The CDR3 length is 15 residues. V was pared by 4 bases and J by 2 bases, with 5 bases of the junction left unmatched. CDR3 protein: CASSSGQGNTDTQYF. Written as DNA, the CDR3 is TGTGCCAGCAGTTCCGGACAGGGTAACACAGATACGCAGTATTTT.

The genes are TRBV5-1 and TRBJ2-1; TRBD2 is a possible D gene (6 bases). V gave up 0 bases and J gave up 6 bases, with 10 bases separating them. The CDR3 is 14 residues long. Germline CDR1 is SGHRS and CDR2 is YFSETQ. CDR3 nucleotides: TGCGCCAGCAGCTTGGGGGGAGGTGTCAATGAGCAGTTCTTC. Its translation is CASSLGGGVNEQFF.

This clone was counted once. The chain combines TRBV9 with TRBJ2-1, with 9 nucleotides matching TRBD2. V lost 3 bases and J lost 8; bases outside the gene matches: 9. CDR3 length equals 15 residues. Germline V lookup: CDR1 SGDLS, CDR2 YYNGEE. CDR3 amino acids: CASSETGTSRDEQFF. The CDR3 bases are TGTGCCAGCAGCGAAACCGGGACTAGCCGGGATGAGCAGTTCTTC.

The V and J genes are TRBV19 and TRBJ1-6, with TRBD1 matching over 10 bases. V lost 3 bases, J lost 6 bases, and 5 bases stayed unmatched. The CDR3 totals 16 residues. Germline V gives CDR1 LNHDA, CDR2 SQIVND (reference sequence). DNA for the CDR3: TGTGCCAGTAGTATTAAGGACAGGGGGTTTAATTCACCCCTCCACTTT. It codes for CASSIKDRGFNSPLHF.

This clone was counted a few times. The gene calls are TRBV3-1 (or the pseudogene TRBV3-2) and TRBJ2-3; maybe TRBD1 (6 bases). Trimming took 3 bases from V and 2 from J, leaving 15 bases between them. Germline CDR1 is LGHDT and CDR2 is YNNKEL (reference sequence). The CDR3 consists of 16 residues. As DNA, the CDR3 is TGTGCCAGCAGCCACCTAATCGCAGGGGTCACAGATACGCAGTATTTT. Its protein is CASSHLIAGVTDTQYF.

This clone was counted only a few times. V usage is TRBV10-2 and J usage is TRBJ2-7; 11 nucleotides line up with TRBD2. J was trimmed by 0 bases and V by 7 bases; bases with no gene match: 5. This CDR3 is built from 15 residues. CDR1 is WSHSY and CDR2 is SAAADI in the germline V gene. CDR3 loop: CASKETSGTSYEQYF. The DNA of the CDR3 is TGCGCCAGCAAAGAGACTAGCGGGACCTCCTACGAGCAGTACTTC.

The genes are TRBV2 and TRBJ1-5, with 8 bases matching TRBD1. Germline CDR1 SNHLY, CDR2 FYNNEI. CDR3 length: 18 residues. The V and J ends lost 6 bases and 4 bases, in that order; junction bases with no gene match: 17. The CDR3 nucleotides are TGTGCCAGCAGCGGGACAGGCCGTTCTGACGAATTTAATCAGCCCCAGCATTTT. It encodes CASSGTGRSDEFNQPQHF.

V and J are TRBV7-8 and TRBJ2-3, with 7 bases identical to TRBD2. Germline V gives CDR1 SGHVS, CDR2 FQNEAQ. V shed 0 bases, J shed 1 base, and the junction held 1 base outside the gene matches. The CDR3 has 15 amino acids. CDR3 region: CASSLALAGTDTQYF. The CDR3 DNA sequence: TGTGCCAGCAGCTTAGCCCTAGCGGGCACAGATACGCAGTATTTT.

V is TRBV5-6 and J is TRBJ2-3, with 9 bases aligning to TRBD1. Looked up from germline, CDR1 is SGHDT and CDR2 is YYEEEE. The CDR3 has 15 amino acids. Unmatched junction bases numbered 4, after V lost 4 bases and J lost 1 base. The chain's CDR3 is CASSTGGGGTDTQYF. The CDR3 bases are TGTGCCAGCAGCACAGGGGGCGGAGGCACAGATACGCAGTATTTT.

V is TRBV28 and J is TRBJ1-4; 7 positions match TRBD1. V was pared by 8 bases and J by 4 bases, with 19 bases of the junction left unmatched. The CDR3 runs to 18 residues. Germline-derived CDR1 and CDR2 are MDHEN and SYDVKM. CDR3 bases: TGTGCCAGCTACGCTTCCTGGGGACAGTTTAACCTTAATGAAAAACTGTTTTTT. It encodes CASYASWGQFNLNEKLFF. The variable domain in full, with the rest retrieved from reference TRBV28 and TRBJ1-4, is DVKVTQSSRYLVKRTGEKVFLECVQDMDHENMFWYRQDPGLGLRLIYFSYDVKMKEKGDIPEGYSVSREKKERFSLILESASTNQTSMYLCASYASWGQFNLNEKLFFGSGTQLSVL.

The chain is built from TRBV18 and TRBJ1-4; D might be TRBD1 (6 bases). The CDR3 contains 17 residues. Trimming stripped 3 bases from V and 4 bases from J, with 18 bases between. Per the germline V gene, CDR1 is KGHSH and CDR2 is LQKENI. Here the CDR3 reads CASSPSILDSSNEKLFF. Here the CDR3 DNA reads TGTGCCAGCTCACCGTCGATCTTGGACAGTAGTAATGAAAAACTGTTTTTT.

The V gene is TRBV3-1 (or the pseudogene TRBV3-2), the J gene TRBJ2-1; D remains unclear. From germline, CDR1 is LGHDT and CDR2 YNNKEL (reference sequence). This CDR3 region has 17 residues. V was clipped by 1 base and J by 7 bases, with 20 bases between them. This CDR3 is CASSQAESGRFGNEQFF. The CDR3 nucleotides are TGTGCCAGCAGCCAAGCCGAAAGTGGTAGGTTCGGGAATGAGCAGTTCTTC.

The chain is built from TRBV19 and TRBJ1-5; 9 bases align to TRBD1. The CDR3 sequence is 15 residues long. Germline lookup yields CDR1 LNHDA and CDR2 SQIVND (reference sequence). J was trimmed by 7 bases and V by 2 bases; bases with no gene match: 6. CDR3 bases: TGTGCCAGTAGTATAAACAGGGGGCCCTGGCAGCCCCAGCATTTT. This gives the protein CASSINRGPWQPQHF.

V is TRBV6-2 or TRBV6-3 and J is TRBJ2-3, with 9 bases fitting TRBD2. With V trimmed by 5 bases and J by 2 bases, 8 bases remained unmatched. Germline V gives CDR1 MNHEY, CDR2 SVGEGT. There are 16 residues in the CDR3. As DNA, the CDR3 is TGTGCCAGCAGTCCGCAGACTAGCGGCCTCACAGATACGCAGTATTTT. It yields the protein CASSPQTSGLTDTQYF.

The chain joins TRBV19 to TRBJ2-6; D gene ambiguous. Per the germline V gene, CDR1 is LNHDA and CDR2 is SQIVND (reference sequence). CDR3 size: 16 residues. The V end lost 3 bases, the J end lost 2 bases, and 11 bases lay between the germline ends. CDR3 sequence reads: CASSISIPTGANVLTF. The CDR3, as DNA: TGTGCCAGTAGTATTAGTATACCCACTGGGGCCAACGTCCTGACTTTC.

The chain couples TRBV6-5 to TRBJ1-2; 9 bases fit TRBD1. This CDR3 spans 14 amino acids. The V gene end was trimmed by 6 bases and the J gene end by 3 bases; junction bases not matched to a gene: 5. Germline V gene sequence: CDR1 MNHEY, CDR2 SVGAGI. The CDR3 here is CASSRDREDYGYTF. For the CDR3, the DNA is TGTGCCAGCAGCCGGGACAGGGAGGACTATGGCTACACCTTC.

The genes are TRBV4-2 and TRBJ2-4; TRBD2 aligns across 10 bases. The CDR3 spans 15 residues. With V trimmed by 1 base and J by 11 bases, 8 bases remained unmatched. Germline values: CDR1 LGHNA, CDR2 YNFKEQ. The chain's CDR3 is CASSQGLAGDVVQYF. The CDR3 DNA reads as TGTGCCAGCAGCCAAGGGCTAGCGGGAGATGTTGTTCAGTACTTC.

The chain couples TRBV6-5 to TRBJ1-1; no reliable D call. This CDR3 is 14 amino acids long. Trimming took 0 bases from V and 8 from J, leaving 13 bases between them. CDR1 is MNHEY, CDR2 SVGAGI, per germline. In DNA, the CDR3 is TGTGCCAGCAGTTACTCGAGTTTCGACGGGGAAGCTTTCTTT. It translates to CASSYSSFDGEAFF.

Only one count was recorded for this clone. The chain uses TRBV6-5 and TRBJ2-7; a weak D match, TRBD1 (6 bases). Germline CDR1 and CDR2: MNHEY and SVGAGI. The CDR3 loop spans 13 amino acids. V dropped 6 bases and J dropped 3 bases, with 12 bases sitting between them. In DNA form, the CDR3 reads TGTGCCAGCAGCGATACAGGGAGCTACGAGCAGTACTTC. Protein: CASSDTGSYEQYF.

This sequence joins TRBV6-5 and TRBJ2-7; a possible D gene is TRBD2 (7 bases). Per the germline V gene, CDR1 is MNHEY and CDR2 is SVGAGI. There are 14 residues in the CDR3. V lost 5 bases and J lost 3, with 14 bases in between. CDR3 DNA sequence: TGTGCCAGCAGTATAGGGGGGGCGTACTACGAGCAGTACTTC. Amino acid sequence: CASSIGGAYYEQYF.

The chain has TRBV24-1 and TRBJ1-1; the D gene is possibly TRBD1 (5 bases). The V end lost 1 base, the J end lost 4 bases, and 15 bases lay between the germline ends. This CDR3 has 16 residues. CDR1 and CDR2 from the germline V gene are KGHDR and SFDVKD. CDR3 DNA sequence: TGTGCCACCAGTGATTTCACCCAGGGTGAGGTCACTGAAGCTTTCTTT. This translates into CATSDFTQGEVTEAFF.

This rearrangement joins TRBV9 to TRBJ2-1; 8 bases fit TRBD2. Germline values: CDR1 SGDLS, CDR2 YYNGEE. The CDR3 has 20 residues. J gave up 3 bases and V 0 bases, and 17 bases lay outside the gene matches. The chain's CDR3 is CASSVATGGAAGIYYNEQFF. For the CDR3, the DNA is TGTGCCAGCAGCGTAGCTACGGGGGGGGCAGCAGGGATATACTACAATGAGCAGTTCTTC.

This chain's CDR3 is CASGEQGSPNYGYTF. The CDR3, as DNA: TGTGCCAGTGGGGAACAGGGGTCCCCTAACTATGGCTACACCTTC. The chain recombines TRBV19 with TRBJ1-2; 7 bases are shared with TRBD1. Trimming took 8 bases from V and 0 from J; bases not matched to a gene: 9. From germline, CDR1 is LNHDA and CDR2 SQIVND (reference sequence). The CDR3 sequence is 15 residues long.

This chain connects TRBV7-2 to TRBJ1-2; D is undetermined. The V and J ends lost 1 base and 5 bases respectively, with 14 bases between them. From germline, CDR1 is SGHTA and CDR2 FQGNSA. The CDR3 sequence is 15 residues long. The DNA of the CDR3 is TGTGCCAGCAGCTTAGGTGCAGGTTATTTGTATGGCTACACCTTC. Its translation is CASSLGAGYLYGYTF.